These T cell receptor beta chains were read from a single sample in a study of cytomegalovirus exposure and HLA in healthy donors. Profiling relied on immunoSEQ multiplex PCR, and the TCRdb table lists in-frame clones only, not all of them. This table holds approximately 92,000 clones, 70% to 80% found once. The sample comprised PBMCs. These receptors all come from a man aged 60 to 75 in good health and CMV-seronegative. CDR3s include the opening cysteine and the closing phenylalanine or tryptophan. A D gene is named only where the DNA matches it firmly. The size field is filled for only some rows; it gives once, few, many or a size class.

>-|-|TRBV29-1|TRBJ1-2
CSVSQEGGYTF
TGCAGCGTCTCCCAGGAGGGAGGCTACACCTTC
>-|TRBD1|TRBV5-1|TRBJ2-3
CASSWAGQGLLQYVDTQYF
TGCGCCAGCAGCTGGGCCGGACAGGGACTCCTACAATACGTAGATACGCAGTATTTT
>-|TRBD1|TRBV6-6|TRBJ1-1
CASSWTGIKNTEAFF
TGTGCCAGCAGTTGGACAGGGATAAAGAACACTGAAGCTTTCTTT
>-|TRBD2|TRBV2|TRBJ2-1
CASSREGRDEQFF
TGTGCCAGCAGTAGAGAAGGGAGGGATGAGCAGTTCTTC
>-|-|TRBV5-1|TRBJ2-2
CASSLEGYGELFF
TGCGCCAGCAGCTTGGAGGGGTACGGGGAGCTGTTTTTT
>few|-|TRBV2|TRBJ1-5
CASSDLPGVDQPQHF
TGTGCCAGCAGTGATCTTCCAGGGGTGGATCAGCCCCAGCATTTT
>-|-|TRBV30|TRBJ2-1
CAWSQNNEQFF
TGTGCCTGGAGTCAAAACAATGAGCAGTTCTTC
>once|TRBD2|TRBV6-6|TRBJ2-2
CASSIGLGDTGELFF
TGTGCCAGCAGCATTGGACTAGGTGACACCGGGGAGCTGTTTTTT
>-|-|TRBV2|TRBJ2-7
CASLGVSSYEQYF
TGTGCCAGCCTGGGCGTTAGCTCCTACGAGCAGTACTTC
>-|TRBD1|TRBV29-1|TRBJ2-2
CSVPGDSSLNTGELFF
TGCAGCGTGCCCGGGGACAGCAGTTTAAACACCGGGGAGCTGTTTTTT